This T cell receptor (beta chain) was sequenced in a study of T cells in Graves' hyperthyroidism and ophthalmopathy. This clonotype showed up many times. What it recognizes is unknown. Authors of the study amplified TCR beta CDR3 regions from RNA transcripts. In the first-round RT-PCR of the TCR CDR3, the HTBI primer set was used. TCRdb re-called the multiplex PCR reads with MiXCR, one entry per CDR3 protein. The data show roughly 740,000 distinct CDR3 sequences, around 15% seen once. CDR3 length: 12 residues. Losses at the gene ends were 6 bases for V and 6 bases for J; bases not matched to a gene: 5. From germline, CDR1 is MNHNS and CDR2 SASEGT. The study's findings and limits: Model output signaled ophthalmopathy a median 6.5 months ahead of onset.

No ophthalmopathy progression within 18 months constituted stable Graves' hyperthyroidism. Diagnostic decisions used clinical symptoms, serum thyroxine and TRAb, thyroid ultrasound and orbital computed tomography. Cells are PBMCs isolated from around 10 ml of fresh blood. The rearrangement joins TRBV6-1 to TRBJ2-7; 7 nucleotides match TRBD1. The source of this sequence is a man aged 18-30 years with Graves' hyperthyroidism. The sequencing input was blood. In nucleotides, the CDR3 is TGTGCCAGCAGCCAGACAGGGAGCGAGCAGTACTTC. It encodes CASSQTGSEQYF.